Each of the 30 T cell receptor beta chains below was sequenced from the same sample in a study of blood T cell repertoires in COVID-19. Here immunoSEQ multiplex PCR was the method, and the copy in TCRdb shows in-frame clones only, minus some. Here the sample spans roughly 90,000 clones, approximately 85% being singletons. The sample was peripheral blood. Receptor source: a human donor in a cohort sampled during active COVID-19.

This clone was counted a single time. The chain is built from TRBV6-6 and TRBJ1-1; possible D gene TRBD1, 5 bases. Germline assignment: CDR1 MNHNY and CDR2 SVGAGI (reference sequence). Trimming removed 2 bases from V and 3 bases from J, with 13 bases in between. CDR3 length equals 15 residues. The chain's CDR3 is CASSYGGEKYTEAFF. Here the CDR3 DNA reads TGTGCCAGCAGTTACGGAGGGGAAAAGTACACTGAAGCTTTCTTT.

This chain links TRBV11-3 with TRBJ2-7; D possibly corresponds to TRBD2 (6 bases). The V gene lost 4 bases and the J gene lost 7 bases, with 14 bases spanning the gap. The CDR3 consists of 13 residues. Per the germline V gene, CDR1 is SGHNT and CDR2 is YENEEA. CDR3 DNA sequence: TGTGCCAGCAGCTCAGAGACGGGGGATGAGCAGTACTTC. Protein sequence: CASSSETGDEQYF.

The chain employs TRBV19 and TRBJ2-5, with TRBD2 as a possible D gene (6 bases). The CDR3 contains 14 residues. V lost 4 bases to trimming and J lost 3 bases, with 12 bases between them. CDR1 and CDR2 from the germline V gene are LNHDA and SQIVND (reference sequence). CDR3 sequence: CASSKIAAKETQYF. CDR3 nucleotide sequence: TGTGCCAGTAGTAAGATAGCGGCAAAAGAGACCCAGTACTTC. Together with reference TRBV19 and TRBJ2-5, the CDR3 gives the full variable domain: DGGITQSPKYLFRKEGQNVTLSCEQNLNHDAMYWYRQDPGQGLRLIYYSQIVNDFQKGDIAEGYSVSREKKESFPLTVTSAQKNPTAFYLCASSKIAAKETQYFGPGTRLLVL.

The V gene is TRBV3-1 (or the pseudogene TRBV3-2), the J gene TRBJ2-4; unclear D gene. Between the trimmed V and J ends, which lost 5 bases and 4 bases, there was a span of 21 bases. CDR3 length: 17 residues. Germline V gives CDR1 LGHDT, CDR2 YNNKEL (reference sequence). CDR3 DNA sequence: TGTGCCAGCAGCACTGATCATCCCATTTGCAAAAAAAACATTCAGTACTTC. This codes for CASSTDHPICKKNIQYF.

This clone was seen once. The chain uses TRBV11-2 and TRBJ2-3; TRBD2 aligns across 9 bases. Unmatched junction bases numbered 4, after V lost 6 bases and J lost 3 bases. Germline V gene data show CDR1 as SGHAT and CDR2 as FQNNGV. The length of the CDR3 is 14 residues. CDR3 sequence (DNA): TGTGCCAGCAGACCAGCGGGAGGAACAGATACGCAGTATTTT. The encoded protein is CASRPAGGTDTQYF.

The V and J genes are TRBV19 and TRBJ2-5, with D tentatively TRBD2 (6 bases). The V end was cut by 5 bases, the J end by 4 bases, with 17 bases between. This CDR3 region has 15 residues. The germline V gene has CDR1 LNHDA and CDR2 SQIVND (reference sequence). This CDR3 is CASSPARQGGETQYF. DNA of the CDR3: TGTGCCAGTAGTCCCGCCCGCCAGGGAGGAGAGACCCAGTACTTC.

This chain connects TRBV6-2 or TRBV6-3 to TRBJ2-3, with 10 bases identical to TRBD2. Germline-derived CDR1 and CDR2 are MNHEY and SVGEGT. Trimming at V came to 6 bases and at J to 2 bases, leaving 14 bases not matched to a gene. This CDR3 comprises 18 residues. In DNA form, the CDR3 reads TGTGCCAGCAGGCCTCTAGCGGGGGATCTGATTAACACAGATACGCAGTATTTT. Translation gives CASRPLAGDLINTDTQYF.

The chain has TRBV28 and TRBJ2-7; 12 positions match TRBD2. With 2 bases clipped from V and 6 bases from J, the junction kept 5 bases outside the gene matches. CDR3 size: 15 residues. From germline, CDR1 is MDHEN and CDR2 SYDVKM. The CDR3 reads CASSLLAGGITEQYF. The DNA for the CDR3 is TGTGCCAGCAGTTTACTAGCGGGAGGGATTACCGAGCAGTACTTC.

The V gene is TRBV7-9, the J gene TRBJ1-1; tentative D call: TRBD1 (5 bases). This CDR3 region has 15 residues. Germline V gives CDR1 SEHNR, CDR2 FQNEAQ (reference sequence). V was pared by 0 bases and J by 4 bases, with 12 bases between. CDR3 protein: CASSLAGGEGTEAFF. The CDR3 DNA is TGTGCCAGCAGCTTAGCGGGGGGTGAGGGCACTGAAGCTTTCTTT.

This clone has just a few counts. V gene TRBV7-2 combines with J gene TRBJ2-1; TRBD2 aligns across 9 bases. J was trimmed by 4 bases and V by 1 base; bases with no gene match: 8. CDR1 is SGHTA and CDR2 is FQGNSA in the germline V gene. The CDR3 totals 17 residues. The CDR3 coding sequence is TGTGCCAGCAGCTTAGGCCCCCCTAGCGGGATGTACAATGAGCAGTTCTTC. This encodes CASSLGPPSGMYNEQFF.

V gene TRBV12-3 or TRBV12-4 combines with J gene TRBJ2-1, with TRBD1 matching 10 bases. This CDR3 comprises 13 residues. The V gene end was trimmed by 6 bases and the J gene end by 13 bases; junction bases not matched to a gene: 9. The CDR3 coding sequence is TGTGCCAGCAGCGGGACAGGGGCTCTAGTCCAGTTCTTC. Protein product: CASSGTGALVQFF.

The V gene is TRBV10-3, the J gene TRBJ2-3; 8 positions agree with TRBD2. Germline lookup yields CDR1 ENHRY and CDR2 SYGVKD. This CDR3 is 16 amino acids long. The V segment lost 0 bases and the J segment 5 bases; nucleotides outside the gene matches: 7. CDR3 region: CAISESPRGEGDTQYF. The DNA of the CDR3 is TGTGCCATCAGTGAGTCGCCGCGGGGGGAGGGAGATACGCAGTATTTT.

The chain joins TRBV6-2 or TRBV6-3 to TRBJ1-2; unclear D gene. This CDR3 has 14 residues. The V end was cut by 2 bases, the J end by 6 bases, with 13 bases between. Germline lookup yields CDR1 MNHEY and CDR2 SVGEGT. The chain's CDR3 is CASSYGVRGNGYTF. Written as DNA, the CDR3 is TGTGCCAGCAGTTACGGAGTGCGGGGAAATGGCTACACCTTC.

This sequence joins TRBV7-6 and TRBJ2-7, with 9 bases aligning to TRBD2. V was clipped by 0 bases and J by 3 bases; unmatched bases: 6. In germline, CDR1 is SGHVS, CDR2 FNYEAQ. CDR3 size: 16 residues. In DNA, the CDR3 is TGTGCCAGCAGCTTAGCGGGGCTAGCGGGAAACTACGAGCAGTACTTC. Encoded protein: CASSLAGLAGNYEQYF.

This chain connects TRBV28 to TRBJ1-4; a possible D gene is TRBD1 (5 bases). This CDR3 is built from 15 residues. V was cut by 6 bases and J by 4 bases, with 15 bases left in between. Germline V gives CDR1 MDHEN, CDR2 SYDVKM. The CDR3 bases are TGTGCCAGCAGCCGACCGGGGGGGGGTAATGAAAAACTGTTTTTT. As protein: CASSRPGGGNEKLFF.

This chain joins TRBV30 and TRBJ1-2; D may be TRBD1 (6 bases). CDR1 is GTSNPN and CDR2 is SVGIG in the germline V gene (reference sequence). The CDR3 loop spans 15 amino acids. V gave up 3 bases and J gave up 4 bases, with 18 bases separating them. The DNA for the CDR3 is TGTGCCTGGAGCGCGGAAGTACAGGGTTTCTATGGCTACACCTTC. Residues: CAWSAEVQGFYGYTF. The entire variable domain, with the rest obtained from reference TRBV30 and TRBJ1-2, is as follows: SQTIHQWPATLVQPVGSPLSLECTVEGTSNPNLYWYRQAAGRGLQLLFYSVGIGQISSEVPQNLSASRPQDRQFILSSKKLLLSDSGFYLCAWSAEVQGFYGYTFGSGTRLTVV.

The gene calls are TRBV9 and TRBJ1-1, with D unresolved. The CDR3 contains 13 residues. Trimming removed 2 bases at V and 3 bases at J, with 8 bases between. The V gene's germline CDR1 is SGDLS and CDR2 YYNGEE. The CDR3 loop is CASSVAGYTEAFF. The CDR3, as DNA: TGTGCCAGCAGCGTTGCGGGGTACACTGAAGCTTTCTTT. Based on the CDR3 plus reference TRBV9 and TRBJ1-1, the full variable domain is DSGVTQTPKHLITATGQRVTLRCSPRSGDLSVYWYQQSLDQGLQFLIQYYNGEERAKGNILERFSAQQFPDLHSELNLSSLELGDSALYFCASSVAGYTEAFFGQGTRLTVV.

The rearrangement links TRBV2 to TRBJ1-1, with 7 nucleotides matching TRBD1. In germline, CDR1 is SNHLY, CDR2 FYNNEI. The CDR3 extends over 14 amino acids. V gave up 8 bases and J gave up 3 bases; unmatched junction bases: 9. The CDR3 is CASHRDSRYTEAFF. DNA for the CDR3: TGTGCCAGCCACCGGGACAGCAGATACACTGAAGCTTTCTTT.

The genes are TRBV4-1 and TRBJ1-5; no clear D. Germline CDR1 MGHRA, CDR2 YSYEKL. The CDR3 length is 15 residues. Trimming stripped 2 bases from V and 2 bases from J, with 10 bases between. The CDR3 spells CASSQTGLGNQPQHF. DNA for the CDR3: TGCGCCAGCAGCCAAACCGGGTTAGGCAATCAGCCCCAGCATTTT.

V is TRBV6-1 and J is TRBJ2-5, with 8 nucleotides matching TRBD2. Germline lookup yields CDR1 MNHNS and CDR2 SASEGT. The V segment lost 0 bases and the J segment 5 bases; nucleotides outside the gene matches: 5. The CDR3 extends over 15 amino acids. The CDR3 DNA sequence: TGTGCCAGCAGTGAAGCCCGACTAGCGATGGAGACCCAGTACTTC. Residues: CASSEARLAMETQYF.

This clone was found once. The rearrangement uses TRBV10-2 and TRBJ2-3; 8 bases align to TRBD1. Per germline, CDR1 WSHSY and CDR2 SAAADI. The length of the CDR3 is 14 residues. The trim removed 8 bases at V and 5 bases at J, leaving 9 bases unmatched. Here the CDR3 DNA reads TGCGCCAGCTACAGGGGGGAGTGGCGAGATACGCAGTATTTT. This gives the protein CASYRGEWRDTQYF.

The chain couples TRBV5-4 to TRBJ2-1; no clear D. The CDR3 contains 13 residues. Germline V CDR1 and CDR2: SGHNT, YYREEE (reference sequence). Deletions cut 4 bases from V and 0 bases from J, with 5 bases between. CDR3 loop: CASSPSSYNEQFF. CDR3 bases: TGTGCCAGCAGCCCGAGCTCCTACAATGAGCAGTTCTTC.

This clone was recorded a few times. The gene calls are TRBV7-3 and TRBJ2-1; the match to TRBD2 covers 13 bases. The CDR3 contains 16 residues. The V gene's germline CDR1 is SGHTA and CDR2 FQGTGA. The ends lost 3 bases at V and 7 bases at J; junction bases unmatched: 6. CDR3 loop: CASSFPTSGGTNEQFF. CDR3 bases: TGTGCCAGCAGCTTCCCGACTAGCGGGGGGACGAATGAGCAGTTCTTC. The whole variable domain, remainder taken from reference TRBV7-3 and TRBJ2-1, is GAGVSQTPSNKVTEKGKYVELRCDPISGHTALYWYRQSLGQGPEFLIYFQGTGAADDSGLPNDRFFAVRPEGSVSTLKIQRTERGDSAVYLCASSFPTSGGTNEQFFGPGTRLTVL.

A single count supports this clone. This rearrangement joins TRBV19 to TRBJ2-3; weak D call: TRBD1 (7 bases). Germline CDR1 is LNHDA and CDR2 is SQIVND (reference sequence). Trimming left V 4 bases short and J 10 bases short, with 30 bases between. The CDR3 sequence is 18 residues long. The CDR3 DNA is TGTGCCAGTAGTACAACCCCGTTCGCAGGGGGGCTCCCCTCGGCGCAGTATTTT. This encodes CASSTTPFAGGLPSAQYF.

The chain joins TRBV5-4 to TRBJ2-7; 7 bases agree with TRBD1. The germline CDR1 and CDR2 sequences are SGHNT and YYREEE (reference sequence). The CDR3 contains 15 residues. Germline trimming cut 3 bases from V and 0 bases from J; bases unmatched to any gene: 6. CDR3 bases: TGTGCCAGCAGCTCGAAACAGGGGTTCTCCTACGAGCAGTACTTC. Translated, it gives CASSSKQGFSYEQYF. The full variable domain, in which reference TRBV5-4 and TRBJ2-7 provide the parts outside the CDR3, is ETGVTQSPTHLIKTRGQQVTLRCSSQSGHNTVSWYQQALGQGPQFIFQYYREEENGRGNFPPRFSGLQFPNYSSELNVNALELDDSALYLCASSSKQGFSYEQYFGPGTRLTVT.

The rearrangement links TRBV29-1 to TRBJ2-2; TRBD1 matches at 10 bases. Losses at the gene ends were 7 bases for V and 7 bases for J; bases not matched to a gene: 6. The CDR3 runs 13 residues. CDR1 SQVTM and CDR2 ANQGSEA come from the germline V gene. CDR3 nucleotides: TGCAGCGCAGGGACAGGGGAGCACGGGGAGCTGTTTTTT. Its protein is CSAGTGEHGELFF.

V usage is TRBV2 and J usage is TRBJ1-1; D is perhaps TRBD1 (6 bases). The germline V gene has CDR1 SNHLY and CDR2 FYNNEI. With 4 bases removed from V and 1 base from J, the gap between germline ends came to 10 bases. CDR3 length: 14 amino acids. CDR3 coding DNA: TGTGCCAGCAGTGGGTACAGGGAGAACACTGAAGCTTTCTTT. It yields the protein CASSGYRENTEAFF.

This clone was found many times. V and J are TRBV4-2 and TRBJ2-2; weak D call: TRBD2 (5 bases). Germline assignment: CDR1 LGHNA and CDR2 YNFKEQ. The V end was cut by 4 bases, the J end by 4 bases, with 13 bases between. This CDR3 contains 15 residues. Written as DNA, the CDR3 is TGTGCCAGCAGCCCCCCTGGCACTAGCACCGGGGAGCTGTTTTTT. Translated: CASSPPGTSTGELFF.

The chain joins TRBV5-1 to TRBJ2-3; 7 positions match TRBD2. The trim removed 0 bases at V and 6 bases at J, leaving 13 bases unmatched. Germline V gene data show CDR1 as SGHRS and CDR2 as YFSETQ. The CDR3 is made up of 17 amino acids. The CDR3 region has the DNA TGCGCCAGCAGCTTGGGACGCTGGGAGGGCCGGGTCGATACGCAGTATTTT. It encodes CASSLGRWEGRVDTQYF.

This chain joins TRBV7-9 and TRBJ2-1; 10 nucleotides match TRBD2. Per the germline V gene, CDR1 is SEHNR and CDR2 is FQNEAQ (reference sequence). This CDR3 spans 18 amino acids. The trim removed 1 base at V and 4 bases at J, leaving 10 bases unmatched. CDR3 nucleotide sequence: TGTGCCAGCAGCTTAGGTGGGGTGGCTAGCGGGGGATACAATGAGCAGTTCTTC. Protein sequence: CASSLGGVASGGYNEQFF.